This T cell receptor beta chain was recovered during a study of OX40 agonist ivuxolimab in advanced cancers. For the study at large: Partial response was recorded in three patients: one hepatocellular carcinoma and two cutaneous melanoma cases.

As regards this clone: Its antigen is undetermined.

Measured with immunoSEQ multiplex PCR; TCRdb has only the in-frame clones, and not every one. The sample has about 70,000 clones, 86% seen once; the top ten hold 6.5% to 7.5%. Study-wide points: The study observed clonal expansion of CD4+ and CD8+ blood T cells by week 6 at 0.1 to 3.0 mg/kg.

Per the germline V gene, CDR1 is MNHNS and CDR2 is SASEGT. V lost 4 bases and J 4 bases, leaving 7 bases between the germline ends. The CDR3 is 12 amino acids. The sequenced sample was CD4+ or CD8+ T cells sorted from blood, obtained in a trial of the OX40 agonist ivuxolimab. The receptor comes from an adult with an advanced solid tumor such as melanoma, head and neck, liver or kidney cancer. The V gene is TRBV6-1, the J gene TRBJ1-2, with a possible D match to TRBD1 (5 bases). The CDR3 region has the DNA TGTGCCAGCAGTGCGACAGCCTATGGCTACACCTTC. It yields the protein CASSATAYGYTF.